These 5 T cell receptor beta chains share one sample of origin, sequenced in a study of cytomegalovirus exposure and HLA in healthy donors. Method: immunoSEQ multiplex PCR; TCRdb's copy keeps in-frame clones and lacks some. The data show more than 250,000 clones, around 90% seen once. Sequenced: PBMCs. These receptor sequences come from a woman in her twenties or thirties in good health and CMV-seropositive.

This chain links TRBV27 with TRBJ1-1; D gene ambiguous. CDR3 length equals 15 residues. Trimming took off 9 bases at V and 3 bases at J, with 20 bases between the two ends. Per germline, CDR1 MNHEY and CDR2 SMNVEV (reference sequence). CDR3: CARDWPGNWDTEAFF. The CDR3 DNA reads TGTGCCAGGGACTGGCCTGGGAATTGGGACACTGAAGCTTTCTTT.

The chain links TRBV6-5 to TRBJ2-5; D is possibly TRBD2 (7 bases). The V gene's germline CDR1 is MNHEY and CDR2 SVGAGI. Deletions cut 7 bases from V and 5 bases from J, with 11 bases between. The CDR3 sequence is 12 residues long. The CDR3 sequence is CASTRGGETQYF. The CDR3 nucleotides read TGTGCCAGCACAAGGGGGGGGGAGACCCAGTACTTC.

The chain combines TRBV11-2 with TRBJ2-1, with TRBD2 matching 12 bases. J was trimmed by 8 bases and V by 3 bases; bases with no gene match: 11. CDR3 length equals 17 residues. CDR1 SGHAT and CDR2 FQNNGV come from the germline V gene. This chain's CDR3 is CASSFAWTSGDRDEQFF. The DNA for the CDR3 is TGTGCCAGCAGCTTCGCCTGGACTAGCGGGGACAGGGATGAGCAGTTCTTC.

This chain connects TRBV6-1 to TRBJ1-1; D is uncertain. The ends were cut back, 3 bases at V and 5 bases at J, with 7 bases in the middle. This CDR3 region has 12 residues. Looked up from germline, CDR1 is MNHNS and CDR2 is SASEGT. The CDR3 coding sequence is TGTGCCAGCAGTGACCGTGTGACTGAAGCTTTCTTT. It translates to CASSDRVTEAFF.

This clone was seen only once. This chain joins TRBV6-4 and TRBJ2-6, with unresolved D. Germline CDR1 reads MRHNA; CDR2 reads SNTAGT. V was pared by 5 bases and J by 3 bases, with 5 bases between. There are 13 residues in the CDR3. The chain's CDR3 is CASSRDGANVLTF. The CDR3 DNA reads TGTGCCAGCAGTCGTGATGGGGCCAACGTCCTGACTTTC.